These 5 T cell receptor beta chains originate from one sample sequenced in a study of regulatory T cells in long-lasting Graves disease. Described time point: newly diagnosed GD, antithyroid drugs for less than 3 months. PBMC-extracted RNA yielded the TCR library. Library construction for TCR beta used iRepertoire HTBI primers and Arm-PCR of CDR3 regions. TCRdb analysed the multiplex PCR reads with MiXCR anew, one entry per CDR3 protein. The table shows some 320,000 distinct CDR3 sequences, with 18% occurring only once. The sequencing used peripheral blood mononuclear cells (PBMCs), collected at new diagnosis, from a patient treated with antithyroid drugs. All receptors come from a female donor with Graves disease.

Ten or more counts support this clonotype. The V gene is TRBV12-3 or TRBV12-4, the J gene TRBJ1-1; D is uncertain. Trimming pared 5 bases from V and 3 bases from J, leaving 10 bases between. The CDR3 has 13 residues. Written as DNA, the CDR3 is TGTGCCAGCAGTGAGGGCAGATACACTGAAGCTTTCTTT. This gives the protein CASSEGRYTEAFF.

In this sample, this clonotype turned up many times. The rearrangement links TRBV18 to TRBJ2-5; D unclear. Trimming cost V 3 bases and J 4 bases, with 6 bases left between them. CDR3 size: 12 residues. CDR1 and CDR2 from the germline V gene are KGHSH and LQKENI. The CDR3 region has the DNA TGTGCCAGCTCACCGTGGACAGAGACCCAGTACTTC. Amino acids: CASSPWTETQYF.

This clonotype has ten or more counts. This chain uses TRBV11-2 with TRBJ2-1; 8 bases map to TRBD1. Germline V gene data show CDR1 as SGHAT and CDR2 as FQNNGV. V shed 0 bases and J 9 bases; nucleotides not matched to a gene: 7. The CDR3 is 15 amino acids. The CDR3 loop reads CASSLEWTGMGEQFF. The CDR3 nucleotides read TGTGCCAGCAGCTTAGAATGGACAGGGATGGGTGAGCAGTTCTTC.

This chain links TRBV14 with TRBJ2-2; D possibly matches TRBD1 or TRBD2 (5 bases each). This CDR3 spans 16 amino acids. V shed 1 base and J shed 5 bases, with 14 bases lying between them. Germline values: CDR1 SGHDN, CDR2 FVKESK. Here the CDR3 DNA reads TGTGCCAGCAGCCAAGCCGGGACCAAATGGACCGGGGAGCTGTTTTTT. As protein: CASSQAGTKWTGELFF.

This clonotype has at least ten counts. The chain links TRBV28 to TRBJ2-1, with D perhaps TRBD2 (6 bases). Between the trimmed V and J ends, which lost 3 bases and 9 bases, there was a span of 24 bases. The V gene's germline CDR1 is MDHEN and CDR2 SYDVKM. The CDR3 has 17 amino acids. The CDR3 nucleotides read TGTGCCAGCAGTTTGGTGGTAGTCGGTATAGACGGGGGTGAGCAGTTCTTC. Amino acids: CASSLVVVGIDGGEQFF.